What follows describes a single T cell receptor (beta chain). Its target is not known. This entry is derived from a study of immune cell composition in non-small cell lung cancer. Study-wide points: Shared sequences between tumour-reactive and dominant in vivo clones were not proven. Squamous carcinomas (approximately 80%) more often had tumour-associated clones >0.5% than adenocarcinomas (around 33%).

Normal lung was taken at the farthest possible site, at least 3 cm from tumour. The CDR3 runs 14 residues. The germline CDR1 and CDR2 sequences are LNHDA and SQIVND (reference sequence). Trimming removed 10 bases from V and 0 bases from J, with 14 bases in between. Sequencing used immunoSEQ multiplex PCR; TCRdb keeps in-frame clones, though not all of them. This sample has several thousand clones, with 82% found just once. Sequenced input: non-adjacent lung tissue. The sequence was obtained from a human donor with non-small cell lung cancer. The chain employs TRBV19 and TRBJ2-3; a possible D gene is TRBD2 (6 bases). The CDR3 is CATKAGYSTDTQYF. CDR3 in DNA: TGTGCCACAAAAGCGGGCTACAGCACAGATACGCAGTATTTT.